This T cell receptor beta chain was observed in a study of cytomegalovirus exposure and HLA in healthy donors. A multiplex PCR was run with 60 Vbeta primers and 13 Jbeta primers. Some clones are missing from TCRdb's copy, which holds only in-frame ones; the method was immunoSEQ multiplex PCR. The sample lists about 110,000 clones; around 70% were seen once. V was trimmed by 3 bases and J by 6 bases, leaving 26 bases between them. The CDR3 runs to 18 residues. CDR1 LGHNA and CDR2 YNFKEQ come from the germline V gene. It was healthy bone marrow donors who served as donors. Study outcomes and limitations: Sequencing likely caused a cluster of highly shared sequence variants.

To note about this clone: The antigen remains undetermined.

The sequence derives from a man aged 25 to 45 in good health and CMV-seropositive. V is TRBV4-2 and J is TRBJ1-1, with D possibly TRBD1 on 5 matching bases. Sequenced material: PBMCs. The CDR3 DNA follows: TGTGCCAGCAGCCATGAAAAGCAGGGAGGGAGGCGGTTCGCTGAAGCTTTCTTT. Residues: CASSHEKQGGRRFAEAFF.